These 29 T cell receptor beta chains were all obtained from the same sample, sequenced in a study of T-cell reconstitution after alpha-beta-depleted transplantation in children. For TCRbeta, the library was prepared with unique molecular identifiers. Each CDR3 protein is one row after TCRdb ran MiXCR on the PCR reads. Of 700,000 to 850,000 distinct CDR3 sequences listed, 15% to 20% are singletons. Sequenced material: PBMCs, mostly from graft donor cells, taken 360 days after TCRalphabeta/CD19-depleted stem cell transplant. Receptor source: a male patient younger than 18 who had a stem cell transplant for acute lymphoblastic leukemia, so the T cells may come from the graft donor.

This chain joins TRBV5-1 and TRBJ1-1; D might be TRBD1 (6 bases). CDR3 length: 17 residues. V lost 2 bases and J 1 base, leaving 18 bases between the germline ends. Germline assignment: CDR1 SGHRS and CDR2 YFSETQ. DNA for the CDR3: TGCGCCAGCAGCTTCCTGGAGGGGGGACACTCGAACACTGAAGCTTTCTTT. Translation: CASSFLEGGHSNTEAFF.

The chain recombines TRBV7-6 with TRBJ2-1; 10 nucleotides align to TRBD2. The CDR3 length is 16 residues. Trimming at V came to 0 bases and at J to 3 bases, leaving 2 bases not matched to a gene. CDR1 and CDR2 (germline): SGHVS, FNYEAQ. DNA of the CDR3: TGTGCCAGCAGCTTAGCTGCTAGCGGGGGCTACAATGAGCAGTTCTTC. Translation gives CASSLAASGGYNEQFF.

This clonotype came up a few times. The chain combines TRBV7-9 with TRBJ2-1; D is undetermined. Germline V gives CDR1 SEHNR, CDR2 FQNEAQ (reference sequence). V lost 5 bases and J 7 bases, leaving 6 bases between the germline ends. The CDR3 has 11 residues. The CDR3 region is CASSDMNEQFF. Written as DNA, the CDR3 is TGTGCCAGCAGCGATATGAATGAGCAGTTCTTC.

This sequence joins TRBV15 and TRBJ2-2; 11 bases map to TRBD1. From germline, CDR1 is LNHNV and CDR2 YYDKDF (reference sequence). The CDR3 is 18 amino acids. The V and J ends lost 4 bases and 6 bases, in that order; junction bases with no gene match: 13. This CDR3 is CATSMDRTGGRGAGELFF. The CDR3 nucleotides read TGTGCCACCAGCATGGATAGGACAGGGGGCCGTGGCGCCGGGGAGCTGTTTTTT.

The V gene is TRBV29-1, the J gene TRBJ2-3; 7 bases are a match to TRBD1. Germline CDR1 is SQVTM and CDR2 is ANQGSEA. Trimming removed 8 bases from V and 8 bases from J; junction bases left unmatched: 10. This CDR3 has 12 residues. The CDR3 spells CSTIRQGGTQYF. As DNA, the CDR3 is TGCAGCACTATTAGACAGGGCGGTACGCAGTATTTT.

V gene TRBV5-1 combines with J gene TRBJ1-1, with a weak D call TRBD1 (5 bases). Germline V gives CDR1 SGHRS, CDR2 YFSETQ. The CDR3 sequence is 16 residues long. V lost 4 bases and J 3 bases, leaving 19 bases between the germline ends. The CDR3 region has the DNA TGCGCCAGCAGCATTCCCGACGAGGGGCCGTACACTGAAGCTTTCTTT. It encodes CASSIPDEGPYTEAFF.

The chain employs TRBV27 and TRBJ2-2, with 9 bases matching TRBD2. The CDR3 totals 14 residues. From germline, CDR1 is MNHEY and CDR2 SMNVEV (reference sequence). V gave up 2 bases and J gave up 6 bases; unmatched junction bases: 1. The CDR3, as DNA: TGTGCCAGCAGTTTACTAGCGGGGTCCGGGGAGCTGTTTTTT. This sequence encodes CASSLLAGSGELFF.

The chain joins TRBV5-1 to TRBJ1-2; TRBD1 aligns across 7 bases. Germline lookup yields CDR1 SGHRS and CDR2 YFSETQ. V lost 4 bases to trimming and J lost 5 bases; unmatched junction nucleotides: 5. The CDR3 contains 13 residues. CDR3 residues: CASSPRTGYGYTF. The CDR3 DNA is TGCGCCAGCAGCCCCCGGACAGGATATGGCTACACCTTC.

This clonotype was observed a handful of times. The chain carries TRBV5-1 and TRBJ2-2, with 7 bases identical to TRBD2. CDR1 is SGHRS and CDR2 is YFSETQ in the germline V gene. V dropped 1 base and J dropped 1; count of bases not matched to a gene: 4. The CDR3 length is 16 residues. The CDR3 loop reads CASSLFSSGNTGELFF. As DNA, the CDR3 is TGCGCCAGCAGCTTGTTTTCTAGCGGGAACACCGGGGAGCTGTTTTTT.

The table lists this clonotype with many counts. V is TRBV7-2 and J is TRBJ1-5; D is undetermined. Germline V lookup: CDR1 SGHTA, CDR2 FQGNSA. The CDR3 spans 13 residues. V lost 3 bases to trimming and J lost 7 bases, with 10 bases between them. The CDR3 loop is CASSLVGSQPQHF. The CDR3 coding sequence is TGTGCCAGCAGCTTGGTAGGGTCACAGCCCCAGCATTTT. Based on the CDR3 plus reference TRBV7-2 and TRBJ1-5, the full variable domain is GAGVSQSPSNKVTEKGKDVELRCDPISGHTALYWYRQSLGQGLEFLIYFQGNSAPDKSGLPSDRFSAERTGGSVSTLTIQRTQQEDSAVYLCASSLVGSQPQHFGDGTRLSIL.

This clonotype was detected only a few times. V usage is TRBV7-9 and J usage is TRBJ1-2; TRBD1 might be the D (6 bases). The CDR3 spans 16 residues. V was clipped by 0 bases and J by 3 bases, with 14 bases between them. Germline V gene data show CDR1 as SEHNR and CDR2 as FQNEAQ (reference sequence). The CDR3 loop reads CASSLAPPGTHYGYTF. The CDR3 DNA reads as TGTGCCAGCAGCTTAGCGCCGCCAGGGACACACTATGGCTACACCTTC. Full variable domain (missing parts from reference TRBV7-9 and TRBJ1-2): DTGVSQNPRHKITKRGQNVTFRCDPISEHNRLYWYRQTLGQGPEFLTYFQNEAQLEKSRLLSDRFSAERPKGSFSTLEIQRTEQGDSAMYLCASSLAPPGTHYGYTFGSGTRLTVV.

This chain connects TRBV15 to TRBJ2-1; no definite D call. The CDR3 consists of 15 residues. Germline loops: CDR1 LNHNV, CDR2 YYDKDF (reference sequence). Trimming left V 0 bases short and J 5 bases short, with 11 bases between. CDR3 sequence: CATSRDSRGDNEQFF. In DNA form, the CDR3 reads TGTGCCACCAGCAGAGACTCCCGCGGAGACAATGAGCAGTTCTTC.

This clonotype has only a few counts. The chain employs TRBV12-3 or TRBV12-4 and TRBJ1-1, with D perhaps TRBD1 (5 bases). Trimming cost V 6 bases and J 3 bases, with 23 bases left between them. The CDR3 runs 17 residues. The CDR3 region is CASSSRVGGSWYTEAFF. Written as DNA, the CDR3 is TGTGCCAGCAGCTCAAGGGTGGGGGGTTCATGGTACACTGAAGCTTTCTTT.

At least ten counts were recorded for this clonotype. The CDR3 spells CASSPPGQGWNEQFF. The CDR3 region has the DNA TGTGCCAGCAGTCCCCCGGGACAGGGGTGGAATGAGCAGTTCTTC. The rearrangement uses TRBV12-3 or TRBV12-4 and TRBJ2-1; 10 positions agree with TRBD1. The CDR3 runs 15 residues. J gave up 7 bases and V 5 bases, and 8 bases lay outside the gene matches.

In its sample, this clonotype was seen many times. This chain joins TRBV7-2 and TRBJ2-2, with TRBD2 identical over 11 bases. The V gene end was trimmed by 5 bases and the J gene end by 4 bases; junction bases not matched to a gene: 6. Germline lookup yields CDR1 SGHTA and CDR2 FQGNSA. This CDR3 has 16 amino acids. The CDR3 DNA sequence: TGTGCCAGCAGCGAACTAGCGGGAGAAGGCACCGGGGAGCTGTTTTTT. This gives the protein CASSELAGEGTGELFF.

This chain links TRBV20-1 with TRBJ1-2; D call uncertain. This CDR3 comprises 13 residues. From germline, CDR1 is DFQATT and CDR2 SNEGSKA (reference sequence). Trimming stripped 6 bases from V and 2 bases from J, with 13 bases between. This CDR3 is CSAERAENYGYTF. CDR3 bases: TGCAGTGCCGAGCGGGCAGAAAACTATGGCTACACCTTC.

This clonotype was observed at least ten times. The chain links TRBV12-3 or TRBV12-4 to TRBJ2-1, with TRBD1 as a possible D gene (5 bases). CDR3 length equals 14 residues. Between the trimmed V and J ends, which lost 1 base and 7 bases, there was a span of 11 bases. CDR3 region: CASSLGRGENEQFF. The CDR3 region has the DNA TGTGCCAGCAGTTTAGGTAGGGGTGAAAATGAGCAGTTCTTC.

This clonotype showed up many times. The chain is built from TRBV5-1 and TRBJ2-1, with no clear D. The germline V gene encodes CDR1 SGHRS and CDR2 YFSETQ. Trimming removed 0 bases at V and 10 bases at J, with 8 bases between. The CDR3 loop spans 12 amino acids. The CDR3 sequence: CASSLVEGEQFF. CDR3 coding DNA: TGCGCCAGCAGCTTGGTGGAAGGGGAGCAGTTCTTC.

This clonotype was seen at least ten times. V usage is TRBV4-1 and J usage is TRBJ2-3; 11 positions match TRBD2. Germline CDR1 and CDR2: MGHRA and YSYEKL. The CDR3 covers 16 residues. After removal of 4 bases from V and 4 bases from J, the junction contained 7 bases not matched to a gene. The CDR3 DNA is TGCGCCAGCAGCCGACTTAGCGGGAGGGCCGCAGATACGCAGTATTTT. Encoded protein: CASSRLSGRAADTQYF.

This chain links TRBV29-1 with TRBJ2-7; 9 nucleotides match TRBD2. CDR1 is SQVTM, CDR2 ANQGSEA, per germline. The ends lost 6 bases at V and 3 bases at J; junction bases unmatched: 9. The CDR3 is 14 amino acids. CDR3 in amino acids: CSVGGLAGLYEQYF. For the CDR3, the DNA is TGCAGCGTGGGGGGGCTAGCGGGACTCTACGAGCAGTACTTC.

The gene calls are TRBV19 and TRBJ1-4; 10 bases fit TRBD1. Germline values: CDR1 LNHDA, CDR2 SQIVND (reference sequence). The CDR3 totals 15 residues. Trimming at V came to 5 bases and at J to 8 bases, leaving 8 bases not matched to a gene. The CDR3 DNA reads as TGTGCCAGTAGTGAAACCGGGACAGGGGAGGAAAAACTGTTTTTT. Translated, it gives CASSETGTGEEKLFF.

This clonotype was seen a few times. J is TRBJ2-1 and V is TRBV27; D may be TRBD1 (6 bases). V lost 3 bases to trimming and J lost 5 bases, with 14 bases between them. The CDR3 length is 15 residues. CDR1 and CDR2 (germline): MNHEY, SMNVEV (reference sequence). This CDR3 is CASSFDRLTDNEQFF. The CDR3 nucleotides read TGTGCCAGCAGTTTTGACAGGCTTACTGACAATGAGCAGTTCTTC.

The chain couples TRBV2 to TRBJ2-2; weak D call: TRBD1 (6 bases). Germline lookup yields CDR1 SNHLY and CDR2 FYNNEI. CDR3 size: 14 residues. V was trimmed by 7 bases and J by 7 bases, leaving 16 bases between them. DNA of the CDR3: TGTGCCAGCACCACGCGCAGGGGTAACGGGGAGCTGTTTTTT. Translating gives CASTTRRGNGELFF.

This clonotype was seen more than once but under ten times. J is TRBJ1-2 and V is TRBV11-2, with 8 bases aligning to TRBD1. Germline loops: CDR1 SGHAT, CDR2 FQNNGV. CDR3 length: 16 residues. The V and J ends lost 1 base and 5 bases, in that order; junction bases with no gene match: 9. In DNA, the CDR3 is TGTGCCAGCAGCTTAGCTGGGACAGGAAAGGAATATGGCTACACCTTC. It encodes CASSLAGTGKEYGYTF.

This sequence joins TRBV5-1 and TRBJ2-6; D unclear. The CDR3 is 16 residues long. Looked up from germline, CDR1 is SGHRS and CDR2 is YFSETQ. Between the trimmed V and J ends, which lost 0 bases and 0 bases, there was a span of 7 bases. CDR3 bases: TGCGCCAGCAGCTTGGCACACAGCTCTGGGGCCAACGTCCTGACTTTC. Translated, it gives CASSLAHSSGANVLTF.

The genes are TRBV15 and TRBJ2-7; the D gene could be TRBD1 or TRBD2 (5 bases each). V dropped 5 bases and J dropped 0 bases, with 11 bases sitting between them. The CDR3 sequence is 14 residues long. CDR1 and CDR2 from the germline V gene are LNHNV and YYDKDF (reference sequence). The CDR3 loop is CATSRDASSYEQYF. For the CDR3, the DNA is TGTGCCACCAGCCGGGACGCTAGCTCCTACGAGCAGTACTTC.

This clonotype was found many times. The gene calls are TRBV20-1 and TRBJ2-1; D ambiguous. The V gene's germline CDR1 is DFQATT and CDR2 SNEGSKA (reference sequence). The CDR3 runs to 14 residues. With 4 bases removed from V and 2 bases from J, the gap between germline ends came to 12 bases. CDR3 in DNA: TGCAGTGCTAAACCGGCGAATCCCTACAATGAGCAGTTCTTC. Translated: CSAKPANPYNEQFF.

CDR3 nucleotides: TGTGCCAGCAGCGAGGGACAGGGAGTCGGCAATGAGCAGTTCTTC. Translated, it gives CASSEGQGVGNEQFF. This chain connects TRBV9 to TRBJ2-1; 9 nucleotides line up with TRBD1. CDR1 is SGDLS and CDR2 is YYNGEE in the germline V gene. Trimming took 3 bases from V and 6 from J; bases not matched to a gene: 7. The CDR3 is 15 residues long.

This clonotype was seen a handful of times. V usage is TRBV7-8 and J usage is TRBJ2-1; the match to TRBD1 covers 8 bases. Per the germline V gene, CDR1 is SGHVS and CDR2 is FQNEAQ. The CDR3 spans 15 residues. The V segment lost 5 bases and the J segment 2 bases; nucleotides outside the gene matches: 5. CDR3 DNA: TGTGCCAGCAGCCGCAGGGGGCAAACCTACAATGAGCAGTTCTTC. Translating gives CASSRRGQTYNEQFF.